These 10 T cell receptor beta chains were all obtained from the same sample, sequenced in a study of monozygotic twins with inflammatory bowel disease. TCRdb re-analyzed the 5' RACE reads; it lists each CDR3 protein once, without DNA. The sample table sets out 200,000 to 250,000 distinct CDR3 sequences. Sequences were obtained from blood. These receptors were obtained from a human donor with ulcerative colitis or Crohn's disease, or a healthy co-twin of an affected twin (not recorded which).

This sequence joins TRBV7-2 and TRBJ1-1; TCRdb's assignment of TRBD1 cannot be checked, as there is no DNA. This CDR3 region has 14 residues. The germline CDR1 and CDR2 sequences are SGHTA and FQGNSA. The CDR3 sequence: CASSSQGMNTEAFF.

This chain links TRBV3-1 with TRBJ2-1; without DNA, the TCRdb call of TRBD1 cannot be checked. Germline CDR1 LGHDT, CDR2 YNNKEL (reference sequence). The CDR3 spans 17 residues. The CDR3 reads CASSQEWGLGLANEQFF.

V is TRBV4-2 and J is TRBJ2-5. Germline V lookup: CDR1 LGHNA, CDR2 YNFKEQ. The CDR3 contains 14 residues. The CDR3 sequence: CASSQDGGKETQYF.

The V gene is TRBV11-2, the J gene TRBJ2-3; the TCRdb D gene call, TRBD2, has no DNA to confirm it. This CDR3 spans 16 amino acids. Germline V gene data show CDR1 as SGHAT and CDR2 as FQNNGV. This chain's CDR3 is CASSPPGLQTTDTQYF.

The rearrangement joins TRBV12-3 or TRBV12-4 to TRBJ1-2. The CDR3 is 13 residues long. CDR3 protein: CASQSIGYGGYTF.

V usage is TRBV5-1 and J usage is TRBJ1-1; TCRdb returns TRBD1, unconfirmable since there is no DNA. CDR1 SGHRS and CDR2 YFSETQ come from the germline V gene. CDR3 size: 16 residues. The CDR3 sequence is CASSSLWTGTNTEAFF.

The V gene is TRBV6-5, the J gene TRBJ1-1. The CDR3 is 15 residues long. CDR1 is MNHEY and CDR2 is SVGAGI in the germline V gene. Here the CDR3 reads CASSYDLVRNTEAFF.

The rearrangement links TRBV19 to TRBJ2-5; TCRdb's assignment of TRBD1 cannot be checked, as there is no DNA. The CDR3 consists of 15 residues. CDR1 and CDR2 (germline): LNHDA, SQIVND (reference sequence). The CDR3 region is CASGNLGGPQETQYF.

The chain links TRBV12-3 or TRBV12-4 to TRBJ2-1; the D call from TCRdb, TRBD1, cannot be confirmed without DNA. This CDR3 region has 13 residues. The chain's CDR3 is CASSIPGAPGQFF.

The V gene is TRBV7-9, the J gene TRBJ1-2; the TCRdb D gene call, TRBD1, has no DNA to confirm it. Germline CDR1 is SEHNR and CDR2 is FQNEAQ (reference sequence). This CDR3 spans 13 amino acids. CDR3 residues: CASRGRLNYGYTF.